This TCR beta chain was captured by sequencing in a study of shared clonotypes between healthy human individuals. The table came from immunoSEQ multiplex PCR; TCRdb's copy has only in-frame clones and leaves some out. The data hold 1,500,000 or so clones, with roughly 97% observed a single time. There are 12 residues in the CDR3. V was trimmed by 2 bases and J by 10 bases, leaving 12 bases between them. Germline CDR1 reads SGHRS; CDR2 reads YFSETQ. Recent vaccinations or acute infections were absent in the healthy HIV-negative adult donors. A note on this clone: Its antigen is not identified.

The study, taken as a whole, reports: Generation of non-shared clonotypes was less probable than generation of clonotypes shared by all four donors.

The TCR originated in a man under 40 in good health. Sequencing was done on a sample of naive CD4+ T cells sorted from blood. Specified subset: CD45RA+ positively selected. V is TRBV5-1 and J is TRBJ1-2; D uncertain. The CDR3 bases are TGCGCCAGCAGCTTCACGACGGTGGACTACACCTTC. Its protein is CASSFTTVDYTF. The full variable domain, in which reference TRBV5-1 and TRBJ1-2 provide the parts outside the CDR3, is KAGVTQTPRYLIKTRGQQVTLSCSPISGHRSVSWYQQTPGQGLQFLFEYFSETQRNKGNFPGRFSGRQFSNSRSEMNVSTLELGDSALYLCASSFTTVDYTFGSGTRLTVV.